This passage covers 10 T cell receptor beta chains from one sample sequenced in a study of PD-L1 blockade in urothelial cancer. Indicated time point: peripheral blood 6 weeks after treatment start. Profiled with immunoSEQ multiplex PCR; TCRdb holds only in-frame clones, not every one. The data show about 120,000 clones, 85% to 95% seen once. The specimen was PBMCs, collected around atezolizumab (anti-PD-L1) treatment. All receptors derive from a man aged 55 to 69 with urothelial cancer.

This clone has a single count. This chain joins TRBV11-2 and TRBJ2-5; D not resolved. The CDR3 spans 13 residues. Between the trimmed V and J ends, which lost 1 base and 3 bases, there was a span of 6 bases. CDR1 is SGHAT and CDR2 is FQNNGV in the germline V gene. CDR3 DNA: TGTGCCAGCAGCTTAGGGTCAGAAGAGACCCAGTACTTC. Amino acids: CASSLGSEETQYF.

The chain has TRBV5-4 and TRBJ1-4, with 9 positions matching TRBD1. CDR1 is SGHNT and CDR2 is YYREEE in the germline V gene (reference sequence). The J segment lost 7 bases and the V segment lost 1 base, leaving 5 bases of the junction unmatched. CDR3 length: 15 amino acids. CDR3 amino acids: CASSLTGTGLEKLFF. The CDR3 DNA reads as TGTGCCAGCAGCTTGACCGGGACAGGGCTTGAAAAACTGTTTTTT.

The CDR3 region has the DNA TGTGCCACCAGCAGAGACCCGAGGACAGGGGCAGGAGAGACCCAGTACTTC. Translating gives CATSRDPRTGAGETQYF. This chain links TRBV15 with TRBJ2-5; 9 nucleotides line up with TRBD1. The CDR3 extends over 17 amino acids. Germline V gene lookup returns CDR1 LNHNV and CDR2 YYDKDF (reference sequence). V shed 0 bases and J 4 bases; nucleotides not matched to a gene: 9.

This clone was seen only once. The chain is built from TRBV30 and TRBJ1-3; tentative D call: TRBD1 (5 bases). Per the germline V gene, CDR1 is GTSNPN and CDR2 is SVGIG (reference sequence). CDR3 length equals 17 residues. Trimming cost V 0 bases and J 0 bases, with 15 bases left between them. The CDR3 nucleotides are TGTGCCTGGAGTGTACAGGTTGGGGGGACCTCTGGAAACACCATATATTTT. Residues: CAWSVQVGGTSGNTIYF.

This chain uses TRBV25-1 with TRBJ1-4, with TRBD1 identical over 8 bases. V shed 3 bases and J 7 bases; nucleotides not matched to a gene: 7. CDR3 length: 15 residues. The germline CDR1 and CDR2 sequences are MGHDK and SYGVNS. The CDR3 sequence is CASSDPGTGIEKLFF. In DNA, the CDR3 is TGTGCCAGCAGTGACCCCGGGACAGGTATTGAAAAACTGTTTTTT.

The J gene is TRBJ2-3, the V gene TRBV11-3, with 9 bases aligning to TRBD2. J was trimmed by 1 base and V by 5 bases; bases with no gene match: 1. The germline V gene has CDR1 SGHNT and CDR2 YENEEA. This CDR3 region has 14 residues. CDR3 residues: CASSKRGGTDTQYF. CDR3 nucleotides: TGTGCCAGCAGCAAGCGGGGGGGCACAGATACGCAGTATTTT.

The sample holds one count of this clone. V and J are TRBV30 and TRBJ1-2; 7 bases match TRBD1. V shed 4 bases and J 2 bases; nucleotides not matched to a gene: 7. This CDR3 is 14 amino acids long. CDR1 is GTSNPN, CDR2 SVGIG, per germline (reference sequence). CDR3 protein: CAWTLKGANYGYTF. CDR3 nucleotide sequence: TGTGCCTGGACCCTTAAGGGGGCGAACTATGGCTACACCTTC.

This clone showed up just once. This sequence joins TRBV2 and TRBJ1-2; 8 positions match TRBD1. Germline V gene sequence: CDR1 SNHLY, CDR2 FYNNEI. The CDR3 is 15 amino acids. J gave up 6 bases and V 2 bases, and 8 bases lay outside the gene matches. CDR3 in DNA: TGTGCCAGCAGTGAATCTCCGGGACAGGTTAATGGCTACACCTTC. It translates to CASSESPGQVNGYTF.

This clone was picked up one time. A read error is likely, as this CDR3 ends without the conserved phenylalanine or tryptophan. Because the CDR3's place on the DNA is in doubt, the DNA is left out and the CDR3 is given as listed by TCRdb. The rearrangement links TRBV2 to TRBJ2-3; TRBD2, the table's D call, was not compared with the DNA. The CDR3 adds up to 13 amino acids, both ends counted. CDR1 is SNHLY and CDR2 is FYNNEI in the germline V gene. CDR3 loop: CASQKTPGLVTLL.

This clone was seen more than once but under ten times. The chain uses TRBV5-4 and TRBJ2-5; D possibly corresponds to TRBD1 (5 bases). This CDR3 spans 12 amino acids. Trimming stripped 0 bases from V and 5 bases from J, with 5 bases between. Germline assignment: CDR1 SGHNT and CDR2 YYREEE (reference sequence). CDR3 nucleotides: TGTGCCAGCAGCTTGGAGGGGGAGACCCAGTACTTC. It translates to CASSLEGETQYF.